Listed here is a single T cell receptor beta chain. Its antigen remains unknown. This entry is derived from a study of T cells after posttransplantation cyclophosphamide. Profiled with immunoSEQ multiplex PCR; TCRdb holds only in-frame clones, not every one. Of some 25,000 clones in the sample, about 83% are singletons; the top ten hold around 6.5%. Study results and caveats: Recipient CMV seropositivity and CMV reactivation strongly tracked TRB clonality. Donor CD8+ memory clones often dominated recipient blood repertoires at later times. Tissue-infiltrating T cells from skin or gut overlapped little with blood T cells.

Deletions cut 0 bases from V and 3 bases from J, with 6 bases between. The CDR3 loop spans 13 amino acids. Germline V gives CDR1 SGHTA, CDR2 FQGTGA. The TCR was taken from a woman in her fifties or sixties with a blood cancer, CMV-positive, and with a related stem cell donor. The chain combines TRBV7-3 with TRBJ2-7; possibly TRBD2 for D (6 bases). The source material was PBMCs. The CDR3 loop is CASSLTSGYEQYF. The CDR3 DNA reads TGTGCCAGCAGCTTAACTAGCGGCTACGAGCAGTACTTC.